Listed here are 13 T cell receptor beta chains from one sample, sequenced in a study of cytomegalovirus exposure and HLA in healthy donors. PCR amplification relied on 60 Vbeta primers (plus 13 Jbeta primers). Sequencing used immunoSEQ multiplex PCR; TCRdb keeps in-frame clones, though not all of them. The sample holds over 150,000 clones, 55% to 80% seen once. Sequences were obtained from PBMCs. Receptors originate from a woman aged 18-35 years in good health and CMV-seropositive.

This chain uses TRBV11-3 with TRBJ2-5; tentatively, D is TRBD2 (6 bases). Trimming left V 0 bases short and J 7 bases short, with 9 bases between. Germline CDR1 SGHNT, CDR2 YENEEA. CDR3 size: 13 residues. CDR3 residues: CASSLDPGGTQYF. DNA for the CDR3: TGTGCCAGCAGCTTAGATCCCGGGGGGACCCAGTACTTC. The whole variable domain, remainder taken from reference TRBV11-3 and TRBJ2-5, is EAGVVQSPRYKIIEKKQPVAFWCNPISGHNTLYWYLQNLGQGPELLIRYENEEAVDDSQLPKDRFSAERLKGVDSTLKIQPAELGDSAVYLCASSLDPGGTQYFGPGTRLLVL.

This clone was seen once. This CDR3 is also generated by other DNA sequences in the sample. The chain is built from TRBV5-1 and TRBJ2-3; possibly TRBD2 for D (6 bases). The CDR3 extends over 13 amino acids. CDR1 and CDR2 (germline): SGHRS, YFSETQ. V shed 2 bases and J shed 6 bases, with 10 bases lying between them. The CDR3 reads CASSFPGEDTQYF. CDR3 bases: TGCGCCAGCAGCTTTCCGGGGGAGGATACGCAGTATTTT.

This sequence joins TRBV14 and TRBJ1-1; 7 bases fit TRBD1. The CDR3 is 13 amino acids. The J segment lost 8 bases and the V segment lost 3 bases, leaving 6 bases of the junction unmatched. Germline loops: CDR1 SGHDN, CDR2 FVKESK. DNA for the CDR3: TGTGCCAGCAGCCAGGCGGGACAGCCCGAAGCTTTCTTT. Translated: CASSQAGQPEAFF.

This rearrangement joins TRBV19 to TRBJ2-3, with TRBD2 as a possible D gene (6 bases). Germline loops: CDR1 LNHDA, CDR2 SQIVND (reference sequence). The CDR3 is made up of 15 amino acids. Trimming left V 3 bases short and J 0 bases short, with 10 bases between. CDR3 bases: TGTGCCAGTAGTATGGGACTCCTAAGCACAGATACGCAGTATTTT. Translating it yields CASSMGLLSTDTQYF.

The chain has TRBV6-5 and TRBJ1-2; D is perhaps TRBD1 (6 bases). Germline-derived CDR1 and CDR2 are MNHEY and SVGAGI. The CDR3 has 15 residues. Trimming shortened V by 4 bases and J by 2 bases, and 14 bases separated the two germline ends. In DNA form, the CDR3 reads TGTGCCAGCAGTTTGGACAGAGGTGAAAACTATGGCTACACCTTC. As protein: CASSLDRGENYGYTF.

The V gene is TRBV28, the J gene TRBJ2-5, with D unresolved. This CDR3 has 14 residues. V was clipped by 3 bases and J by 5 bases, with 13 bases between them. CDR1 is MDHEN, CDR2 SYDVKM, per germline. The CDR3: CASSLRLRWETQYF. CDR3 DNA: TGTGCCAGCAGTTTGCGGCTAAGGTGGGAGACCCAGTACTTC.

This clone was observed once. DNA of the CDR3: TGTGCCGTCTGGGACAGGGAGACAGATACGCAGTATTTT. This codes for CAVWDRETDTQYF. The rearrangement joins TRBV28 to TRBJ2-3; 9 bases are shared with TRBD1. V lost 11 bases to trimming and J lost 3 bases; unmatched junction nucleotides: 6. Germline CDR1 MDHEN, CDR2 SYDVKM. The CDR3 sequence is 13 residues long.

The CDR3 region has the DNA TGCGCCAGCAGAGCCGGAGGAAGTAATGAAAAACTGTTTTTT. Translating gives CASRAGGSNEKLFF. The chain employs TRBV10-2 and TRBJ1-4; D not certain. Germline V gene lookup returns CDR1 WSHSY and CDR2 SAAADI. This CDR3 spans 14 amino acids. V was trimmed by 6 bases and J by 4 bases, leaving 12 bases between them.

This clone was detected only a few times. The rearrangement joins TRBV27 to TRBJ2-5; 14 bases map to TRBD2. The germline CDR1 and CDR2 sequences are MNHEY and SMNVEV (reference sequence). This CDR3 has 15 residues. The trim removed 6 bases at V and 3 bases at J, leaving 3 bases unmatched. The DNA of the CDR3 is TGTGCCAGCAGGCCGACTAGCGGGAGGGAAGAGACCCAGTACTTC. Protein: CASRPTSGREETQYF.

This chain links TRBV30 with TRBJ2-5; 9 positions agree with TRBD1. The J call may be faulty, since TRBJ2-7 better matches the DNA end. This CDR3 spans 14 amino acids. Germline V gene data show CDR1 as GTSNPN and CDR2 as SVGIG (reference sequence). CDR3 in DNA: TGTGCCTGGGCGCACGGGACAGGGCAATACGAGCAGTACTTC. This translates into CAWAHGTGQYEQYF.

The CDR3 reads CASSQDWTVSYEQYF. Here the CDR3 DNA reads TGCGCCAGCAGCCAAGATTGGACAGTCTCCTACGAGCAGTACTTC. The J gene is TRBJ2-7, the V gene TRBV4-1; D perhaps matches TRBD1 (6 bases). The CDR3 sequence is 15 residues long. The germline V and J ends were trimmed by 0 bases and 0 bases, with 9 bases remaining between them. Germline V gives CDR1 MGHRA, CDR2 YSYEKL.

The chain employs TRBV27 and TRBJ2-7; the match to TRBD2 covers 10 bases. Germline values: CDR1 MNHEY, CDR2 SMNVEV (reference sequence). CDR3 length equals 14 residues. Germline trimming cut 6 bases from V and 5 bases from J; bases unmatched to any gene: 7. Written as DNA, the CDR3 is TGTGCCAGCAGCTCCGAACTAGCGGGACACGAGCAGTACTTC. As protein: CASSSELAGHEQYF.

This rearrangement joins TRBV5-1 to TRBJ1-1, with 7 nucleotides matching TRBD1. Losses at the gene ends were 1 base for V and 2 bases for J; bases not matched to a gene: 2. The CDR3 is 14 amino acids. Germline assignment: CDR1 SGHRS and CDR2 YFSETQ. DNA of the CDR3: TGCGCCAGCAGCTTGAGACAGGGCAACACTGAAGCTTTCTTT. Protein product: CASSLRQGNTEAFF.